Shown below are 26 T cell receptor beta chains from a single sample sequenced in a study of OX40 agonist ivuxolimab in advanced cancers. The data were produced by immunoSEQ multiplex PCR, yet TCRdb's version contains in-frame clones alone and is incomplete. The top ten clones hold less than 35% of a sample with some 43,000 clones, roughly 86% of them seen once. This specimen was CD4+ or CD8+ T cells sorted from blood, taken in a trial of the OX40 agonist ivuxolimab. The receptors here all came from an adult with an advanced solid tumor such as melanoma, head and neck, liver or kidney cancer.

This clone has more than one count but fewer than ten. The chain employs TRBV6-1 and TRBJ2-5; no clear D gene. The length of the CDR3 is 11 residues. The germline V gene has CDR1 MNHNS and CDR2 SASEGT. V was trimmed by 7 bases and J by 0 bases, leaving 3 bases between them. The chain's CDR3 is CASTDQETQYF. CDR3 DNA: TGTGCCAGCACGGACCAAGAGACCCAGTACTTC.

The chain couples TRBV7-6 to TRBJ1-2; 11 nucleotides line up with TRBD1. CDR1 is SGHVS and CDR2 is FNYEAQ in the germline V gene. The CDR3 is 13 residues long. V shed 3 bases, J shed 8 bases, and the junction held 2 bases outside the gene matches. The CDR3 bases are TGTGCCAGCAGCTTGGACAGGGGGCGCGGCTACACCTTC. This gives the protein CASSLDRGRGYTF.

This chain joins TRBV5-4 and TRBJ2-3; D possibly matches TRBD1 or TRBD2 (6 bases each). CDR1 and CDR2 (germline): SGHNT, YYREEE (reference sequence). V was trimmed by 5 bases and J by 0 bases, leaving 16 bases between them. The CDR3 runs to 16 residues. The CDR3 nucleotides are TGTGCCAGCAGTCGAGGGGGGCTCACTAGCACAGATACGCAGTATTTT. This encodes CASSRGGLTSTDTQYF. Full variable domain (rest looked up from reference TRBV5-4 and TRBJ2-3): ETGVTQSPTHLIKTRGQQVTLRCSSQSGHNTVSWYQQALGQGPQFIFQYYREEENGRGNFPPRFSGLQFPNYSSELNVNALELDDSALYLCASSRGGLTSTDTQYFGPGTRLTVL.

This clone appeared once. This chain links TRBV29-1 with TRBJ2-5; no definite D call. The germline V gene has CDR1 SQVTM and CDR2 ANQGSEA. Trimming shortened V by 1 base and J by 0 bases, and 15 bases separated the two germline ends. This CDR3 spans 16 amino acids. The CDR3 is CSVEGLSRRYQETQYF. DNA of the CDR3: TGCAGCGTTGAAGGGTTGTCAAGAAGGTACCAAGAGACCCAGTACTTC. Variable domain in full (rest from reference TRBV29-1 and TRBJ2-5): SAVISQKPSRDICQRGTSLTIQCQVDSQVTMMFWYRQQPGQSLTLIATANQGSEATYESGFVIDKFPISRPNLTFSTLTVSNMSPEDSSIYLCSVEGLSRRYQETQYFGPGTRLLVL.

V gene TRBV25-1 combines with J gene TRBJ1-2; D uncertain. The V and J ends lost 9 bases and 7 bases respectively, with 15 bases between them. Looked up from germline, CDR1 is MGHDK and CDR2 is SYGVNS. The CDR3 is 12 amino acids. CDR3 residues: CASQRVAGGYTF. For the CDR3, the DNA is TGTGCCAGTCAGCGCGTAGCGGGTGGCTACACCTTC.

Note on this clone: At one boundary the junction diverges from the germline segment, which might be a read error. The chain is built from TRBV30 and TRBJ1-4; TRBD1 is a possible D gene (5 bases). From germline, CDR1 is GTSNPN and CDR2 SVGIG (reference sequence). The CDR3 has 13 amino acids. CDR3 sequence reads: CAWGWALQQGGDF. The CDR3 nucleotides are TGTGCCTGGGGTTGGGCTCTCCAGCAGGGAGGGGATTTT.

The gene calls are TRBV18 and TRBJ2-5, with D tentatively TRBD1 (5 bases). V lost 1 base to trimming and J lost 4 bases, with 7 bases between them. The length of the CDR3 is 13 residues. From germline, CDR1 is KGHSH and CDR2 LQKENI. This CDR3 reads CASSPQQGETQYF. The CDR3 region has the DNA TGTGCCAGCTCACCACAGCAGGGAGAGACCCAGTACTTC.

This clone came up a few times. V usage is TRBV19 and J usage is TRBJ2-1, with a tentative D call TRBD2 (5 bases). Germline values: CDR1 LNHDA, CDR2 SQIVND (reference sequence). Deletions cut 5 bases from V and 0 bases from J, with 14 bases between. The CDR3 runs to 16 residues. The CDR3 DNA reads TGTGCCAGTAGTCTCGGAGGCTTCCGCTCCTACAATGAGCAGTTCTTC. Its protein product is CASSLGGFRSYNEQFF.

The J gene is TRBJ1-4, the V gene TRBV7-9; TRBD1 matches at 8 bases. The V and J ends lost 5 bases and 5 bases, in that order; junction bases with no gene match: 1. This CDR3 has 13 residues. Looked up from germline, CDR1 is SEHNR and CDR2 is FQNEAQ (reference sequence). In DNA form, the CDR3 reads TGTGCCAGCAGCCGACAGGGGAATGAAAAACTGTTTTTT. Its translation is CASSRQGNEKLFF.

The DNA for the CDR3 is TGTGCCAGCAGTTACTCGATTGGCCCAGGGAAAACTTTCTTT. This gives the protein CASSYSIGPGKTFF. This rearrangement joins TRBV6-5 to TRBJ1-1, with D perhaps matching TRBD1 (5 bases). The V end was cut by 0 bases, the J end by 12 bases, with 17 bases between. CDR3 length: 14 amino acids. Germline V gene lookup returns CDR1 MNHEY and CDR2 SVGAGI.

The chain is built from TRBV9 and TRBJ2-6; TRBD2 might be the D (5 bases). Trimming removed 0 bases at V and 4 bases at J, with 8 bases between. The germline V gene has CDR1 SGDLS and CDR2 YYNGEE. This CDR3 has 15 amino acids. The CDR3 coding sequence is TGTGCCAGCAGCGTAGGAGGAGGAGGGGCCAACGTCCTGACTTTC. Translated, it gives CASSVGGGGANVLTF.

The chain combines TRBV11-1 with TRBJ2-1; TRBD1 matches 7 bases. The CDR3 spans 16 residues. Germline trimming cut 5 bases from V and 2 bases from J; bases unmatched to any gene: 9. Germline V gene data show CDR1 as SGHAT and CDR2 as FQDESV (reference sequence). CDR3 loop: CASSQTTGVAYNEQFF. The CDR3 DNA sequence: TGTGCCAGCAGCCAAACAACAGGGGTGGCCTACAATGAGCAGTTCTTC. Supplemented by reference TRBV11-1 and TRBJ2-1, the full variable domain reads EAEVAQSPRYKITEKSQAVAFWCDPISGHATLYWYRQILGQGPELLVQFQDESVVDDSQLPKDRFSAERLKGVDSTLKIQPAELGDSAMYLCASSQTTGVAYNEQFFGPGTRLTVL.

The gene calls are TRBV30 and TRBJ1-5; D is ambiguous. Trimming took 1 base from V and 4 from J, leaving 8 bases between them. Germline V gene lookup returns CDR1 GTSNPN and CDR2 SVGIG (reference sequence). The CDR3 has 13 amino acids. This CDR3 reads CAWSGTINQPQHF. CDR3 DNA sequence: TGTGCCTGGAGTGGGACTATTAATCAGCCCCAGCATTTT.

This chain joins TRBV30 and TRBJ2-3; the D is unclear. CDR3 length: 15 residues. Trimming removed 1 base from V and 2 bases from J, with 13 bases in between. Germline assignment: CDR1 GTSNPN and CDR2 SVGIG (reference sequence). CDR3 in DNA: TGTGCCTGGAGTGGCAGGCGGAGTGTCACAGATACGCAGTATTTT. Translating gives CAWSGRRSVTDTQYF.

The chain couples TRBV6-1 to TRBJ2-5; tentatively, D is TRBD1 (6 bases). V lost 6 bases and J 3 bases, leaving 14 bases between the germline ends. This CDR3 has 14 amino acids. Per germline, CDR1 MNHNS and CDR2 SASEGT. The CDR3 DNA reads TGTGCCAGCAGATCCGGGACATCTAAAGAGACCCAGTACTTC. This sequence encodes CASRSGTSKETQYF.

The CDR3 DNA sequence: TGTGCCAGCAGCGTAGGGGGGGGTAGCGGGGGGTACAATGAGCAGTTCTTC. Translation: CASSVGGGSGGYNEQFF. This sequence joins TRBV9 and TRBJ2-1, with 10 bases aligning to TRBD2. The CDR3 sequence is 17 residues long. CDR1 and CDR2 (germline): SGDLS, YYNGEE. V shed 0 bases, J shed 4 bases, and the junction held 7 bases outside the gene matches.

V and J are TRBV4-1 and TRBJ1-2; 9 bases match TRBD1. Germline trimming cut 0 bases from V and 6 bases from J; bases unmatched to any gene: 5. This CDR3 has 15 residues. Per the germline V gene, CDR1 is MGHRA and CDR2 is YSYEKL. CDR3 coding DNA: TGCGCCAGCAGCCAAGACCGCGGGACAGGGAATGGCTACACCTTC. Residues: CASSQDRGTGNGYTF.

The chain uses TRBV9 and TRBJ2-1; D is tentatively TRBD1 or TRBD2 (6 bases each). Trimming left V 0 bases short and J 9 bases short, with 16 bases between. The CDR3 length is 15 residues. Per germline, CDR1 SGDLS and CDR2 YYNGEE. The CDR3, as DNA: TGTGCCAGCAGCGTAGAGGGCACAGGGCGGGGTGAGCAGTTCTTC. The encoded protein is CASSVEGTGRGEQFF.

This clone has only one observation. This rearrangement joins TRBV4-1 to TRBJ2-2, with 8 positions matching TRBD1. The length of the CDR3 is 16 residues. The J segment lost 3 bases and the V segment lost 1 base, leaving 4 bases of the junction unmatched. CDR1 and CDR2 (germline): MGHRA, YSYEKL. CDR3 bases: TGCGCCAGCAGCCAAGCCCAGGGGGCGCACACCGGGGAGCTGTTTTTT. Its translation is CASSQAQGAHTGELFF.

The chain combines TRBV5-4 with TRBJ2-4, with TRBD1 as a possible D gene (5 bases). The CDR3 spans 13 residues. Trimming shortened V by 10 bases and J by 6 bases, and 17 bases separated the two germline ends. Germline V lookup: CDR1 SGHNT, CDR2 YYREEE (reference sequence). CDR3 bases: TGTGCCTTTTTCGAGGCCGACAGAAACATTCAGTACTTC. It is translated as CAFFEADRNIQYF.

The CDR3 region is CAIAGGAYNEQFF. In DNA form, the CDR3 reads TGTGCCATCGCGGGCGGAGCCTACAATGAGCAGTTCTTC. The chain carries TRBV28 and TRBJ2-1; maybe TRBD2 (5 bases). Trimming pared 10 bases from V and 2 bases from J, leaving 12 bases between. This CDR3 region has 13 residues. Germline V gene data show CDR1 as MDHEN and CDR2 as SYDVKM.

V usage is TRBV5-1 and J usage is TRBJ2-1; TRBD1 might be the D (6 bases). There are 15 residues in the CDR3. CDR1 and CDR2 from the germline V gene are SGHRS and YFSETQ. Trimming left V 0 bases short and J 2 bases short, with 9 bases between. CDR3 loop: CASSLGQEPYNEQFF. CDR3 nucleotides: TGCGCCAGCAGCTTGGGACAGGAGCCCTACAATGAGCAGTTCTTC. Supplemented by reference TRBV5-1 and TRBJ2-1, the full variable domain reads KAGVTQTPRYLIKTRGQQVTLSCSPISGHRSVSWYQQTPGQGLQFLFEYFSETQRNKGNFPGRFSGRQFSNSRSEMNVSTLELGDSALYLCASSLGQEPYNEQFFGPGTRLTVL.

A word on this clone: Other DNA sequences of this sample code for an identical CDR3. The chain couples TRBV5-1 to TRBJ1-6, with a tentative D call TRBD1 (6 bases). The V end was cut by 0 bases, the J end by 9 bases, with 13 bases between. This CDR3 has 15 amino acids. Germline V gives CDR1 SGHRS, CDR2 YFSETQ. The CDR3 sequence is CASSLEGRGGSPLHF. The CDR3 DNA follows: TGCGCCAGCAGCTTGGAGGGTAGGGGGGGTTCACCCCTCCACTTT.

Written as DNA, the CDR3 is TGCGCCAGCAGCATTCCAAGAACCGGGGAGCTGTTTTTT. Its protein product is CASSIPRTGELFF. V and J are TRBV4-1 and TRBJ2-2; D not certain. The CDR3 sequence is 13 residues long. Trimming took 5 bases from V and 5 from J, leaving 9 bases between them. Germline-derived CDR1 and CDR2 are MGHRA and YSYEKL.

This clone has only one observation. The chain uses TRBV6-4 and TRBJ2-1; D is tentatively TRBD1 or TRBD2 (5 bases each). Germline V gene sequence: CDR1 MRHNA, CDR2 SNTAGT. V was trimmed by 2 bases and J by 7 bases, leaving 18 bases between them. This CDR3 contains 16 residues. CDR3 amino acids: CASSDPPGLFSNEQFF. CDR3 nucleotides: TGTGCCAGCAGTGACCCTCCGGGGCTTTTTTCTAATGAGCAGTTCTTC.

The rearrangement links TRBV7-9 to TRBJ1-6, with D perhaps matching TRBD1 (6 bases). This CDR3 region has 18 residues. The germline V and J ends were trimmed by 1 base and 7 bases, with 20 bases remaining between them. Germline V gene sequence: CDR1 SEHNR, CDR2 FQNEAQ (reference sequence). This CDR3 reads CASSLGLPPRQENSPLHF. In DNA, the CDR3 is TGTGCCAGCAGCTTAGGTCTACCACCGAGACAGGAGAATTCACCCCTCCACTTT.